This entry features one TCR beta chain sequence. This clone's antigen is unknown. One base away there is no much larger clone; base qualities are not given. Each collaborating institution followed its own protocols to collect whole blood in K2EDTA tubes. For TCRbeta analysis, collaborators shipped samples as frozen whole blood, isolated PBMCs, or DNA extracted from either of those sample types. The data derive from a study of blood T cell repertoires in COVID-19 (dated by TCRdb to the early 2020s). Looking at the study overall: Samples from collaborators originated in the United States, Italy and Spain and spanned both the acute and convalescent phases of COVID-19. The material from the prospective study consisted of cDNA or gDNA derived from T cells, B-cell-depleted T cells, or PBMCs. Subjects who had been exposed to COVID-19, were actively infected with it, or had recovered from it provided the deeply sampled blood TCRbeta repertoires that made up the dataset. The repertoires were released in a freely available public database meant as a resource for research on the immune response to SARS-CoV-2. Samples came from the ongoing ImmuneRACE study (first 160 participants) plus 1,254 subjects from 6 global collaborators. Sample metadata almost always included a de-identified subject ID, COVID-19 status, age in years and sex. HLA class I and class II types, where available, came from metadata supplied by the sample provider rather than from assay-based typing. Results and caveats for the whole study, not just this receptor: How much clinical and demographic metadata was included differed by source and by participant, and the metadata was provided uncurated.

TCRbeta CDR3 regions were amplified from genomic DNA using the immunoSEQ Assay, a bias-controlled multiplex PCR. As for the original processing: Nucleated cell counts per sample were estimated from amplification of reference gene primers within the assay. To quantify the absolute abundance of each unique TCRbeta CDR3 rearrangement, sequence reads were collapsed and filtered. For each sample, productive Simpson clonality was calculated as the square root of Simpson's diversity index across productive rearrangements. TCRdb took this table from immuneACCESS and kept in-frame rearrangements with V and J called. Such tables lack part of the clones; where checked against another copy, unresolved V genes explain under half of the gap, and the rest is unexplained. D and trimming come from the DNA, and the V and J calls and clone size come from that table. The sample data list about 45,000 clones, and 70% to 80% of these were observed just once. Around 17% of the sample belongs to the ten largest clones.

The CDR3 goes from the cysteine to the phenylalanine over 14 residues. This entry keeps only the CDR3 DNA: 42 bases, framed from base 1. The germline V gene gives CDR1 as SNHLY and CDR2 as FYNNEI. V lost 7 bases and J lost 5 bases, and the count of bases not matched to a germline gene is 7. This TCR was recovered from a man aged 65-85 years with acute or convalescent COVID-19. The sequence is built from TRBV2 and TRBJ1-5; TRBD1 fits 8 bases in the junction. Sequencing used peripheral blood. The CDR3 protein sequence reads: CASMRQGIHQPQHF. The bases read TGTGCCAGCATGCGACAGGGGATCCATCAGCCCCAGCATTTT.